The subject of this entry is one T cell receptor (beta chain). Sequencing used immunoSEQ multiplex PCR; TCRdb keeps in-frame clones, though not all of them. The data contain about 62,000 clones, roughly 95% of them singletons. The data were taken from a study of preoperative IRX-2 immunotherapy in early breast cancer. As to treatment: preoperative locoregional IRX-2 cytokine immunotherapy. Preoperative locoregional IRX-2 cytokine immunotherapy was tested in the phase Ib source study. Germline V gives CDR1 SNHLY, CDR2 FYNNEI. V was cut by 6 bases and J by 4 bases, with 9 bases left in between. This CDR3 region has 12 residues.

This TCR came from a human donor with breast cancer. The sample was taken from a patient treated with IRX-2 immunotherapy. The chain couples TRBV2 to TRBJ2-5; D call uncertain. As DNA, the CDR3 is TGTGCCAGCAGGCCCCTGGGAGAGACCCAGTACTTC. It codes for CASRPLGETQYF.